This T cell receptor beta chain is drawn from a study of blood T cell repertoires in COVID-19. Followed longitudinally, the Seattle patients had been enrolled during active infection. In the study's own analysis: Counts of nucleated cells, estimated from reference gene primer amplification, were obtained. Here immunoSEQ multiplex PCR was the method, and the copy in TCRdb shows in-frame clones only, minus some. The V and J calls and clone size were taken over from that table, and D and trimming were inferred from the DNA. This table has 350,000 to 400,000 clones, 80% to 90% appearing once. This CDR3 comprises 18 residues. Germline assignment: CDR1 MNHEY and CDR2 SMNVEV (reference sequence). V lost 7 bases and J 0 bases, leaving 22 bases between the germline ends.

V and J are TRBV27 and TRBJ2-1; TRBD2 might be the D (6 bases). Sequenced sample: peripheral blood. This clonotype originated in a woman aged 55-70 years with COVID-19, enrolled during active disease. This chain's CDR3 is CASTPLWRAWSSYNEQFF. The DNA for the CDR3 is TGTGCCAGCACCCCTCTTTGGAGGGCTTGGTCCTCCTACAATGAGCAGTTCTTC.